This T cell receptor (beta chain) is drawn from a study of shared clonotypes between healthy human individuals. Study-level findings and limits: It was the few donors that limited the genetic and exposure-history diversity represented.

Clones were read by immunoSEQ multiplex PCR, and TCRdb kept only the in-frame ones, dropping some. The table includes 2 million to 3 million clones, 80% to 95% detected once. On this clone: Its target is not known.

V was clipped by 4 bases and J by 1 base, with 13 bases between them. The V gene's germline CDR1 is PRHDT and CDR2 FYEKMQ (reference sequence). The CDR3 runs to 15 residues. This chain joins TRBV13 and TRBJ2-5; tentatively, D is TRBD1 (6 bases). The receptor's source is a man younger than 35 in good health. Some clones in this sample may be carry-over from other donors' samples. Sequenced input: naive CD4+ T cells from PBMCs. Specified subset: CD45RA+ positively selected. CDR3 protein: CASSSRGGSQETQYF. CDR3 sequence (DNA): TGTGCCAGCAGCTCCAGGGGTGGGAGCCAAGAGACCCAGTACTTC.